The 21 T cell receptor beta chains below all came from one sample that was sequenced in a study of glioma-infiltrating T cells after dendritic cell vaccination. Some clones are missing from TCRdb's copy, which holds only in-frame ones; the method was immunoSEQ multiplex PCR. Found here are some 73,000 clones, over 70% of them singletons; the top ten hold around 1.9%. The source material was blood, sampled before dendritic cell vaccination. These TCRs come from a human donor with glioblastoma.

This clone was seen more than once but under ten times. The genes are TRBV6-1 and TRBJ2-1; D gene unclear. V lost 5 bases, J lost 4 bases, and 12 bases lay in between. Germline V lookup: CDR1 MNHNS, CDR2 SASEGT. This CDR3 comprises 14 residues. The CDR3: CASSTGAGYNEQFF. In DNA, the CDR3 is TGTGCCAGCAGTACCGGAGCTGGTTACAATGAGCAGTTCTTC.

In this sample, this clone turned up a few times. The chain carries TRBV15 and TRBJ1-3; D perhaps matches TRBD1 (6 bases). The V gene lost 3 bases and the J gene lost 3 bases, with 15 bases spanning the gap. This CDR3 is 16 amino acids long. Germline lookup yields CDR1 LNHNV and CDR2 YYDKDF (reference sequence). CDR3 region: CATSRQQGNIGNTIYF. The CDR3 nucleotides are TGTGCCACCAGCAGGCAACAGGGAAACATTGGAAACACCATATATTTT.

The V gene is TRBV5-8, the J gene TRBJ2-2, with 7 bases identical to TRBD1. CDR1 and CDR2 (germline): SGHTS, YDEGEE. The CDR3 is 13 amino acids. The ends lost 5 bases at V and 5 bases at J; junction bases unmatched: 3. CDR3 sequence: CASRLTGTGELFF. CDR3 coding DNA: TGTGCCAGCAGGTTGACAGGGACCGGGGAGCTGTTTTTT.

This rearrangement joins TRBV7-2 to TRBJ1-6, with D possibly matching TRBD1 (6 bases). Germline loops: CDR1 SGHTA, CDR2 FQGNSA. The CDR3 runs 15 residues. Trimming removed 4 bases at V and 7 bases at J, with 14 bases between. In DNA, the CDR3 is TGTGCCAGCAGCTCTTTACAGGGTCGAAATTCACCCCTCCACTTT. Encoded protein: CASSSLQGRNSPLHF.

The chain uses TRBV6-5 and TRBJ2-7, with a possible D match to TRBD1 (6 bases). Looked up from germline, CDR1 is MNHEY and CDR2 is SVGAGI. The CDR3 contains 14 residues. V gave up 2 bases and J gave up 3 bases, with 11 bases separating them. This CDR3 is CASSYARDNYEQYF. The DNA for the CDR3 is TGTGCCAGCAGTTACGCCCGGGACAACTACGAGCAGTACTTC.

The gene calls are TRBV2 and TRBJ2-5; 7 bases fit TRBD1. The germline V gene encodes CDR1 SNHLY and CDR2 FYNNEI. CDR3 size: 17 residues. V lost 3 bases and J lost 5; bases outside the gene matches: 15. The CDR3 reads CASSDTTGIGGLETQYF. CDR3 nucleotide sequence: TGTGCCAGCAGTGATACTACAGGGATAGGGGGCCTCGAGACCCAGTACTTC.

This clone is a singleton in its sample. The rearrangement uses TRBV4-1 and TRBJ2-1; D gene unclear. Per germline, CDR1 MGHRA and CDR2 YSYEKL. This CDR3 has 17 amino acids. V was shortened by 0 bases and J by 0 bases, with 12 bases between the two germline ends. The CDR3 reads CASSQEVDESSYNEQFF. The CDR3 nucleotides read TGCGCCAGCAGCCAAGAAGTTGATGAGAGCTCCTACAATGAGCAGTTCTTC.

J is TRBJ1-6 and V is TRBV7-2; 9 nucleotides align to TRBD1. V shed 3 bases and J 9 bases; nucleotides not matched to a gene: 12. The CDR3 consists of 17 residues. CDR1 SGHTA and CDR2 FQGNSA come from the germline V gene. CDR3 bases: TGTGCCAGCAGCTTTAAAACGACAGGGGGTACGGGTTCACCCCTCCACTTT. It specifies CASSFKTTGGTGSPLHF.

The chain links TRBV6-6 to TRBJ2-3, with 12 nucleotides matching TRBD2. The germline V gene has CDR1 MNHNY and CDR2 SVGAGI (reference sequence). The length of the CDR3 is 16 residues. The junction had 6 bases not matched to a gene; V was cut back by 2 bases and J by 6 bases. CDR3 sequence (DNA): TGTGCCAGCAGTTACGGACTAGCGGGGCCTGCGGATACGCAGTATTTT. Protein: CASSYGLAGPADTQYF.

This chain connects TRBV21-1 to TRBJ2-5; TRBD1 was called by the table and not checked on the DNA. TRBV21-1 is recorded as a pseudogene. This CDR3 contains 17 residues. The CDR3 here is CASTNMRSRGPAETQYF. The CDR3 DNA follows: TGTGCCAGCACTAATATGAGGTCTAGGGGGCCGGCAGAGACCCAGTACTTC.

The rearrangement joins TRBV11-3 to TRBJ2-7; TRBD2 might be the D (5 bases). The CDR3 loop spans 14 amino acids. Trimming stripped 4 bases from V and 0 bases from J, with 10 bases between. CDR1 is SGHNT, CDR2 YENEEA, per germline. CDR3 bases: TGTGCCAGCAGCTATTCGGGGAACTCCTACGAGCAGTACTTC. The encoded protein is CASSYSGNSYEQYF.

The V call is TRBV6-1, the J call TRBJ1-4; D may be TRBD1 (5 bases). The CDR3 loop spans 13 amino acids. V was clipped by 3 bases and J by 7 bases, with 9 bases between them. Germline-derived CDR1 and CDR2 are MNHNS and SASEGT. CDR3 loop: CASSDPGLEKLFF. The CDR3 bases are TGTGCCAGCAGTGACCCAGGGCTTGAAAAACTGTTTTTT.

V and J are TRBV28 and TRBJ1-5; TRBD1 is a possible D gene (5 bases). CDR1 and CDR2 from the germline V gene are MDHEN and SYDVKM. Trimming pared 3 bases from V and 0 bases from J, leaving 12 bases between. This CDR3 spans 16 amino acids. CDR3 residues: CASSLGGINSNQPQHF. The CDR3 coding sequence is TGTGCCAGCAGTTTGGGGGGGATTAATAGCAATCAGCCCCAGCATTTT.

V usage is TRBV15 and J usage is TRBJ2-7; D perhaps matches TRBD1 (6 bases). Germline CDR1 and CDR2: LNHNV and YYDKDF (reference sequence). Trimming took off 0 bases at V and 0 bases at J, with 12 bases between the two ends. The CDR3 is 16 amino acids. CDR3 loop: CATSREARGPSYEQYF. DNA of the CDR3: TGTGCCACCAGCAGAGAGGCCAGGGGTCCCTCCTACGAGCAGTACTTC.

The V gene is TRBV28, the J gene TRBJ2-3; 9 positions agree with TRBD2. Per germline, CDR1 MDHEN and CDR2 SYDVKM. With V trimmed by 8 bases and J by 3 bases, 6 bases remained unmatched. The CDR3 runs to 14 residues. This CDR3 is CASLAGDFTDTQYF. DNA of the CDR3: TGTGCCAGCTTAGCGGGGGATTTTACAGATACGCAGTATTTT.

The CDR3 DNA is TGTGCCAGCAGCTCCTCCGGACTAGCGGGATGGTACAATGAGCAGTTCTTC. Its protein product is CASSSSGLAGWYNEQFF. V usage is TRBV5-4 and J usage is TRBJ2-1; the match to TRBD2 covers 12 bases. The V and J ends lost 3 bases and 4 bases, in that order; junction bases with no gene match: 8. CDR1 and CDR2 from the germline V gene are SGHNT and YYREEE (reference sequence). This CDR3 comprises 17 residues.

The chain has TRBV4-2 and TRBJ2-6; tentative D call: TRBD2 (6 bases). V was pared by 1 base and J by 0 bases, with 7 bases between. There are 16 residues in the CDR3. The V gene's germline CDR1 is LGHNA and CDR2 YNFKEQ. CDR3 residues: CASSQGGVSGANVLTF. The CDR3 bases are TGTGCCAGCAGCCAAGGGGGGGTCTCTGGGGCCAACGTCCTGACTTTC.

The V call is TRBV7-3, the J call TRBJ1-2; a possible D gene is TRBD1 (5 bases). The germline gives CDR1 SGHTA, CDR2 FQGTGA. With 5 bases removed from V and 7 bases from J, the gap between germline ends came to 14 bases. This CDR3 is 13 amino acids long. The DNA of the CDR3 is TGTGCCAGCAGCCAGGCGGGGCAGGGTGGCTACACCTTC. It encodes CASSQAGQGGYTF.

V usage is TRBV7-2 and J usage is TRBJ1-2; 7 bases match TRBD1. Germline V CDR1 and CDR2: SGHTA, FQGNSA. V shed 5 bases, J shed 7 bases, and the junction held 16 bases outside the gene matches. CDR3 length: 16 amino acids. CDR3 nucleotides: TGTGCCAGCAGCCCAAGGGCCGACAGGGCTCATTCTGGCTACACCTTC. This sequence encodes CASSPRADRAHSGYTF.

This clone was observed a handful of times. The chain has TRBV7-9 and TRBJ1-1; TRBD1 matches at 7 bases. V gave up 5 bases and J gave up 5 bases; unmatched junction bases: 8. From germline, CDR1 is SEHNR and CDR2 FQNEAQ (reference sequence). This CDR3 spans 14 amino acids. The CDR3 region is CASSLTGVETEAFF. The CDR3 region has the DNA TGTGCCAGCAGCCTCACAGGGGTCGAGACTGAAGCTTTCTTT.

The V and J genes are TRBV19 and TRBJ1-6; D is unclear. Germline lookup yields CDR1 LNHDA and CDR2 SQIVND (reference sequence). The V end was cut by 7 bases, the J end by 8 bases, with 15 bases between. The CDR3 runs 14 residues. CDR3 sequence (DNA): TGTGCCAGTAAAATAGGAGGGTCCGATTCACCCCTCCACTTT. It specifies CASKIGGSDSPLHF.